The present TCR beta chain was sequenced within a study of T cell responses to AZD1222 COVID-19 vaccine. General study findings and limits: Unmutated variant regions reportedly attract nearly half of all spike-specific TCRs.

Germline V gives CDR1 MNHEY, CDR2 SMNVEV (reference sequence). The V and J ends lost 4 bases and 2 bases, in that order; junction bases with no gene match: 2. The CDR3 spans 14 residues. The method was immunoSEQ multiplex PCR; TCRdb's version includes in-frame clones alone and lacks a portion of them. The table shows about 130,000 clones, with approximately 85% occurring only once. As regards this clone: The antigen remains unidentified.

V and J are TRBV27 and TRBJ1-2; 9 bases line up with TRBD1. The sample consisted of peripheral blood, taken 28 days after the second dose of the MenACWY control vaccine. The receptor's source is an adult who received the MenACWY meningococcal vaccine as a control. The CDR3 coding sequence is TGTGCCAGCAGTTACACAGGGGGCAACTATGGCTACACCTTC. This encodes CASSYTGGNYGYTF.